The clone carrying this TCR beta chain was found many times. Its antigen is as yet unknown. In germline, CDR1 is SGHVS, CDR2 FNYEAQ. This CDR3 spans 15 amino acids. Trimming shortened V by 4 bases and J by 8 bases, and 20 bases separated the two germline ends. This sample stems from a study of early T cells in non-severe SARS-CoV-2 infection. Across the study: Sequencing input comprised bulk RNA from unsorted whole blood; chain pairing was not available.

Unique molecular identifiers were added to individual cDNA molecules. TCRdb redid the calling of the 5' RACE reads with MiXCR, one entry per CDR3 protein. The sample shows under 95,000 distinct CDR3 sequences, 10% to 15% of them seen only once. Study-level results: The matching step, a VDJdb search, favored anti-spike CD8 responses and missed private and CD4 specificities.

The gene calls are TRBV7-6 and TRBJ1-1; no clear D. This clonotype originated in an adult who was a healthcare worker with PCR-confirmed SARS-CoV-2 infection or an uninfected control (not recorded which). Sequencing was performed on whole blood. The CDR3 region has the DNA TGTGCCAGCAGCTCAAACGAGGGTCGCAACTACGAAGCTTTCTTT. It is translated as CASSSNEGRNYEAFF.